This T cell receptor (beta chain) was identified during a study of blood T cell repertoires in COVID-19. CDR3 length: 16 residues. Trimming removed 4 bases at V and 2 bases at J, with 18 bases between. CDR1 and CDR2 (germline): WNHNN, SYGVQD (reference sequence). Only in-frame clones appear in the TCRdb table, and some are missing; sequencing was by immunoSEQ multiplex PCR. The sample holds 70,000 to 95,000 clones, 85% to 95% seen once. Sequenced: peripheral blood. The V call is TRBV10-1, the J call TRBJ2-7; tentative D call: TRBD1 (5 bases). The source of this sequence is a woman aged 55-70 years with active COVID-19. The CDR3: CASSAFFAGITYEQYF. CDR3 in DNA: TGCGCCAGCAGTGCCTTTTTTGCAGGGATAACCTACGAGCAGTACTTC.